This passage covers 8 T cell receptor beta chains from one sample sequenced in a study of response to subunit inactivated influenza vaccine. TCRdb redid the calling of the RT-PCR reads with MiXCR, one entry per CDR3 protein. The sample lists approximately 520,000 distinct CDR3 sequences, roughly 25% occurring once. The material was CD4+ T cells sorted from PBMCs, obtained more than 4 days after vaccination. The origin of the receptors is a man in his fifties who received an inactivated influenza vaccine.

The chain carries TRBV7-2 and TRBJ2-7; 11 bases line up with TRBD2. There are 15 residues in the CDR3. Trimming at V came to 8 bases and at J to 7 bases, leaving 13 bases not matched to a gene. Germline V gene sequence: CDR1 SGHTA, CDR2 FQGNSA. The CDR3 DNA follows: TGTGCCAGCTTAAAAGAACTAGCGGGAGTTGGGGAGCAGTACTTC. It yields the protein CASLKELAGVGEQYF.

This clonotype was recorded a few times. V is TRBV7-3 and J is TRBJ2-4; D gene unclear. Trimming removed 1 base from V and 4 bases from J, with 5 bases in between. This CDR3 spans 13 amino acids. Germline V gene sequence: CDR1 SGHTA, CDR2 FQGTGA. The CDR3 DNA is TGTGCCAGCAGCTTAAATGGGAAAAACATTCAGTACTTC. Amino acids: CASSLNGKNIQYF.

A few counts support this clonotype. This rearrangement joins TRBV28 to TRBJ2-7; TRBD2 matches at 12 bases. The CDR3 is 16 amino acids. Unmatched junction bases numbered 7, after V lost 6 bases and J lost 1 base. Per germline, CDR1 MDHEN and CDR2 SYDVKM. The CDR3 protein is CASSLGTSGLSYEQYF. The CDR3 bases are TGTGCCAGCAGCCTAGGGACTAGCGGGCTTTCCTACGAGCAGTACTTC. The entire variable domain, with the rest obtained from reference TRBV28 and TRBJ2-7, is as follows: DVKVTQSSRYLVKRTGEKVFLECVQDMDHENMFWYRQDPGLGLRLIYFSYDVKMKEKGDIPEGYSVSREKKERFSLILESASTNQTSMYLCASSLGTSGLSYEQYFGPGTRLTVT.

Comments on this clonotype: This could be a read error, since a much larger clone is one nucleotide away. The V gene is TRBV12-3 or TRBV12-4, the J gene TRBJ2-7; D not resolved. This CDR3 is 16 amino acids long. Trimming stripped 6 bases from V and 0 bases from J, with 18 bases between. CDR3 in amino acids: CASSAWGKESSYEQYF. The CDR3 DNA follows: TGTGCCAGCAGCGCGTGGGGTAAAGAAAGCTCCTACGAGCAGTACTTC.

The chain couples TRBV23-1 to TRBJ1-5; 7 positions match TRBD1. TRBV23-1 falls under the ORF class, with uncertain function. The CDR3 contains 18 residues. J lost 0 bases, V lost 3 bases, and 11 bases had no gene match. DNA of the CDR3: TGCGCCAGCAGTCATGACCACGGGACAGCCATTAGCAATCAGCCCCAGCATTTT. Protein: CASSHDHGTAISNQPQHF.

The V call is TRBV27, the J call TRBJ1-6; 8 positions agree with TRBD1. CDR1 MNHEY and CDR2 SMNVEV come from the germline V gene (reference sequence). The CDR3 is 15 amino acids. V gave up 6 bases and J gave up 6 bases; unmatched junction bases: 7. The CDR3, as DNA: TGTGCCAGCAGCTTACTGGGACAGGTTAATTCACCCCTCCACTTT. Translated, it gives CASSLLGQVNSPLHF.

Only a few counts were recorded for this clonotype. This chain links TRBV28 with TRBJ2-7; 8 bases align to TRBD1. The germline V gene has CDR1 MDHEN and CDR2 SYDVKM. The CDR3 consists of 13 residues. V was clipped by 6 bases and J by 4 bases; unmatched bases: 5. CDR3 protein: CASRVTGGYEQYF. The CDR3 DNA is TGTGCCAGCAGGGTAACAGGGGGGTACGAGCAGTACTTC.

V usage is TRBV3-1 and J usage is TRBJ1-3; D is possibly TRBD1 (5 bases). Trimming removed 1 base from V and 8 bases from J, with 15 bases in between. The CDR3 is 15 amino acids. Germline CDR1 reads LGHDT; CDR2 reads YNNKEL (reference sequence). CDR3 protein: CASSQVGGSVYTIYF. CDR3 in DNA: TGTGCCAGCAGCCAAGTTGGGGGAAGCGTCTACACCATATATTTT.